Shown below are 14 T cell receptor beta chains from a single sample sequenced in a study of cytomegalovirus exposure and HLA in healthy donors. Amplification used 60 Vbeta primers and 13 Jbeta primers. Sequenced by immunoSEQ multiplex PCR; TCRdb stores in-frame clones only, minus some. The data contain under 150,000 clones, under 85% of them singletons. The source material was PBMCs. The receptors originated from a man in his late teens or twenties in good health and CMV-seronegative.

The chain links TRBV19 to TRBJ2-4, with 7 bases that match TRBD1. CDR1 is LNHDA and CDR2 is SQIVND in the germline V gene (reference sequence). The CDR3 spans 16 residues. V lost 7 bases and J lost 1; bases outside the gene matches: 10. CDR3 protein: CASTPTGARAKNIQYF. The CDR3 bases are TGTGCCAGTACCCCCACAGGGGCAAGGGCCAAAAACATTCAGTACTTC.

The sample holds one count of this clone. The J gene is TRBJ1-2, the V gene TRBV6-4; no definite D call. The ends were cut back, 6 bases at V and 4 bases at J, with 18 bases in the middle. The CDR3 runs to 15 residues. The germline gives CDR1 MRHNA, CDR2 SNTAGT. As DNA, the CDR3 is TGTGCCAGCAGCCCCGGACTAAATCTACTCTATGGCTACACCTTC. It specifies CASSPGLNLLYGYTF.

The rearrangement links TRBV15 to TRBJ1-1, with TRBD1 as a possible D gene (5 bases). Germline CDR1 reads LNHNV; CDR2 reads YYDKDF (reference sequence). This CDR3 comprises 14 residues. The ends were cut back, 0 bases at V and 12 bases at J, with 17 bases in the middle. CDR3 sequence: CATSRDTAVGGTFF. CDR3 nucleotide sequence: TGTGCCACCAGCAGAGATACGGCCGTCGGGGGGACTTTCTTT.

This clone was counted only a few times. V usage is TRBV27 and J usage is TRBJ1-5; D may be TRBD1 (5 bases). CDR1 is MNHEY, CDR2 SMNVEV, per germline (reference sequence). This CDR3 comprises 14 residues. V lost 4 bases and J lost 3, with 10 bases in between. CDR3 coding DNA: TGTGCCAGCAGTTGGGGCCGAAACAATCAGCCCCAGCATTTT. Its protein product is CASSWGRNNQPQHF.

The DNA for the CDR3 is TGTGCCAGCAGGAGGACAGGGGGCTGCACAGATACGCAGTATTTT. Its protein product is CASRRTGGCTDTQYF. The chain links TRBV21-1 to TRBJ2-3; TRBD1, the D gene given by the table, was not confirmed from the DNA. TRBV21-1 is a listed pseudogene. The CDR3 is 15 amino acids.

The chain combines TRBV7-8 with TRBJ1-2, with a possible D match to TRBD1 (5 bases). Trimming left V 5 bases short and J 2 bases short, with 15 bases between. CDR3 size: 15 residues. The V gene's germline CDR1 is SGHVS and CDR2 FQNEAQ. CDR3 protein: CASSTLIGGNYGYTF. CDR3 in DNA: TGTGCCAGCAGCACGCTGATTGGGGGGAACTATGGCTACACCTTC.

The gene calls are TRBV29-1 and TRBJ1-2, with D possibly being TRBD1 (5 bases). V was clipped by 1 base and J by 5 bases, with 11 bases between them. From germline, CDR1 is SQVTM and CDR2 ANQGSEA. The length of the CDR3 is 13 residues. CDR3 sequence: CSVEGGKGYGYTF. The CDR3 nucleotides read TGCAGCGTTGAAGGGGGCAAGGGATATGGCTACACCTTC.

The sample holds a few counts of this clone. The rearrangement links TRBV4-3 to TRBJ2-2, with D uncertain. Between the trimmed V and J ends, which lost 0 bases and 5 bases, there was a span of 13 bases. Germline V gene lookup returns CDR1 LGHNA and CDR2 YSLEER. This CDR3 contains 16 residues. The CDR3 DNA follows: TGCGCCAGCAGCCAAGACCCGAGACATCCGACCGGGGAGCTGTTTTTT. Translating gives CASSQDPRHPTGELFF.

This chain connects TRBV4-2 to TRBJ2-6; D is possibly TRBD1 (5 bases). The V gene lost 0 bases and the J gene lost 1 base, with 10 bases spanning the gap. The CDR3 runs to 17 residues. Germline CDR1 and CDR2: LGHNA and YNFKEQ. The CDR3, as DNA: TGTGCCAGCAGCCAAGATTTTTCAGGGTCTGGGGCCAACGTCCTGACTTTC. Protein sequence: CASSQDFSGSGANVLTF.

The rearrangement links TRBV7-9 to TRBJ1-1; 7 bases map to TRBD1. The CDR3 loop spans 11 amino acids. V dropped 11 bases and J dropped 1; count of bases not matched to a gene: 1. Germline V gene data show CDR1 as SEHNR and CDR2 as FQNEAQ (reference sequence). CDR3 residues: CAWTGNTEAFF. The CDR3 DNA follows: TGTGCCTGGACAGGGAACACTGAAGCTTTCTTT.

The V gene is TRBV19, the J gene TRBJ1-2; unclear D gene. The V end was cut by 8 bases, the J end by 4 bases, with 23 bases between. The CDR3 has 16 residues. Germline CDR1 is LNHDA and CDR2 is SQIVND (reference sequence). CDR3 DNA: TGTGCCAGTTCTCCCGCCGGAGGGTCTAAGTCCTATGGCTACACCTTC. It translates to CASSPAGGSKSYGYTF.

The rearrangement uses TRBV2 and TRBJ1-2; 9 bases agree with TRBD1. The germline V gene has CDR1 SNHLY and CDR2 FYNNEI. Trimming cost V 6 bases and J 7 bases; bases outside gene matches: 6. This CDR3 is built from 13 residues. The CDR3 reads CASRNRGPGGYTF. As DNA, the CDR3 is TGTGCCAGCAGAAACAGGGGGCCGGGTGGCTACACCTTC.

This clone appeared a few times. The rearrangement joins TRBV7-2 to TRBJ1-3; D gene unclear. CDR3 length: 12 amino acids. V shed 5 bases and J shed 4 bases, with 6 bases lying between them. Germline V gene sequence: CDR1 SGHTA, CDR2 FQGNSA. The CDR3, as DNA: TGTGCCAGCAGCCTCCAGGGAAACACCATATATTTT. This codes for CASSLQGNTIYF.

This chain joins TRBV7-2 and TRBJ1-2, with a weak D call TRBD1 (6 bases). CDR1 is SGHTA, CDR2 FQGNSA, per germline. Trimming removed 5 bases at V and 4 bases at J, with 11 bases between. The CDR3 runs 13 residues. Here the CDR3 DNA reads TGTGCCAGCAGCCAAGACAGGCTCTATGGCTACACCTTC. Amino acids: CASSQDRLYGYTF.